These T cell receptor beta chains were read from a single sample in a study of T-cell memory formation after mild COVID-19. TCRdb called the 5' RACE reads again in MiXCR, with one record for every CDR3 protein. The repertoire has more than 110,000 distinct CDR3 sequences, 11% to 15% of them found once; the top ten carry approximately 30%. The specimen sequenced was PBMCs or a T cell subset sorted from them (not recorded which). These receptors were obtained from an adult woman who had mild COVID-19 (a few samples of this study predate the infection). Cell type and time point are not known. The CDR3 runs from the conserved cysteine through the conserved F or W. The D gene is left open where the match is weak. The size field is filled for only some rows; it gives once, few, many or a size class.

J gene: TRBJ1-1
V gene: TRBV11-2
D gene: .
clone size: .
CDR3 protein: CASSFKGRVEAFF
CDR3 DNA: TGTGCCAGCAGCTTCAAGGGGCGGGTTGAAGCTTTCTTT

J gene: TRBJ2-3
V gene: TRBV6-2/TRBV6-3
D gene: TRBD1
clone size: few
CDR3 protein: CASSYWRQGIVSTQYF
CDR3 DNA: TGTGCCAGCAGTTATTGGAGACAGGGGATAGTGAGTACGCAGTATTTT

J gene: TRBJ2-1
V gene: TRBV27
D gene: .
clone size: .
CDR3 protein: CASSTLDSSHSSYNEQFF
CDR3 DNA: TGTGCCAGCAGTACCCTGGACTCCTCGCATAGCTCCTACAATGAGCAGTTCTTC

J gene: TRBJ2-4
V gene: TRBV20-1
D gene: TRBD2
clone size: many
CDR3 protein: CSARAPTSDSGSKNIQYF
CDR3 DNA: TGCAGTGCTAGAGCCCCGACTAGCGACAGTGGGTCCAAAAACATTCAGTACTTC

J gene: TRBJ2-7
V gene: TRBV9
D gene: .
clone size: .
CDR3 protein: CASSVVELSVEQYF
CDR3 DNA: TGTGCCAGCAGCGTAGTGGAACTGTCGGTCGAGCAGTACTTC

J gene: TRBJ2-1
V gene: TRBV7-8
D gene: TRBD2
clone size: many
CDR3 protein: CASFPLAGVPNEQFF
CDR3 DNA: TGTGCCAGCTTCCCCCTAGCGGGAGTCCCCAATGAGCAGTTCTTC

J gene: TRBJ2-1
V gene: TRBV9
D gene: TRBD2
clone size: few
CDR3 protein: CASSVGGGAYNEQFF
CDR3 DNA: TGTGCCAGCAGCGTTGGCGGGGGGGCCTACAATGAGCAGTTCTTC

J gene: TRBJ1-1
V gene: TRBV7-9
D gene: .
clone size: few
CDR3 protein: CASCHPSGQDANTEAFF
CDR3 DNA: TGTGCCAGCTGCCACCCGTCCGGGCAGGACGCGAACACTGAAGCTTTCTTT

J gene: TRBJ1-2
V gene: TRBV29-1
D gene: .
clone size: .
CDR3 protein: CSVGQEGSNYGYTF
CDR3 DNA: TGCAGCGTTGGTCAAGAGGGCTCCAACTATGGCTACACCTTC

J gene: TRBJ2-7
V gene: TRBV7-6
D gene: .
clone size: few
CDR3 protein: CASRSSDSYEQYF
CDR3 DNA: TGTGCCAGTCGGTCTAGCGACTCCTACGAGCAGTACTTC

J gene: TRBJ2-7
V gene: TRBV27
D gene: .
clone size: .
CDR3 protein: CASSLGRRGYEQYF
CDR3 DNA: TGTGCCAGCAGTTTAGGTCGCAGGGGTTACGAGCAGTACTTC

J gene: TRBJ2-5
V gene: TRBV29-1
D gene: .
clone size: .
CDR3 protein: CSVMAEAQETQYF
CDR3 DNA: TGCAGCGTTATGGCAGAAGCTCAAGAGACCCAGTACTTC

J gene: TRBJ1-5
V gene: TRBV5-1
D gene: .
clone size: .
CDR3 protein: CASSPTGPLAQPQHF
CDR3 DNA: TGCGCCAGCAGCCCCACAGGACCTTTGGCTCAGCCCCAGCATTTT

J gene: TRBJ2-1
V gene: TRBV2
D gene: .
clone size: many
CDR3 protein: CASSTDTVPSYNEQFF
CDR3 DNA: TGTGCCAGCAGCACCGATACAGTTCCCTCCTACAATGAGCAGTTCTTC

J gene: TRBJ2-5
V gene: TRBV20-1
D gene: TRBD2
clone size: few
CDR3 protein: CSAREDSGGGYGQYF
CDR3 DNA: TGCAGTGCCCGGGAGGATAGCGGTGGTGGTTATGGCCAGTACTTC

J gene: TRBJ2-2
V gene: TRBV6-5
D gene: TRBD2
clone size: .
CDR3 protein: CASSYQREGTGELFF
CDR3 DNA: TGTGCCAGCAGTTACCAGCGGGAGGGGACCGGGGAGCTGTTTTTT

J gene: TRBJ2-7
V gene: TRBV4-2
D gene: .
clone size: few
CDR3 protein: CASSQGRSGYEQYF
CDR3 DNA: TGTGCCAGCAGCCAGGGCCGTAGCGGCTACGAGCAGTACTTC

J gene: TRBJ2-1
V gene: TRBV5-1
D gene: TRBD2
clone size: .
CDR3 protein: CASSSGVRGRASDEQFF
CDR3 DNA: TGCGCCAGCAGCTCTGGGGTCCGTGGGAGGGCCAGCGATGAGCAGTTCTTC

J gene: TRBJ2-3
V gene: TRBV6-5
D gene: .
clone size: .
CDR3 protein: CASSYGTMGTDTQYF
CDR3 DNA: TGTGCCAGCAGTTACGGGACAATGGGCACAGATACGCAGTATTTT

J gene: TRBJ1-1
V gene: TRBV7-2
D gene: TRBD1
clone size: .
CDR3 protein: CASSWPRDRGTEAFF
CDR3 DNA: TGTGCCAGCAGCTGGCCCAGGGACAGGGGCACTGAAGCTTTCTTT

J gene: TRBJ2-1
V gene: TRBV5-6
D gene: TRBD2
clone size: few
CDR3 protein: CASSLDFLAGGLYNEQFF
CDR3 DNA: TGTGCCAGCAGCTTGGACTTTTTAGCGGGGGGTCTCTACAATGAGCAGTTCTTC

J gene: TRBJ2-3
V gene: TRBV12-3/TRBV12-4
D gene: .
clone size: few
CDR3 protein: CASTPPGGMTDTQYF
CDR3 DNA: TGTGCCAGCACCCCACCCGGGGGCATGACAGATACGCAGTATTTT

J gene: TRBJ1-2
V gene: TRBV20-1
D gene: TRBD1
clone size: .
CDR3 protein: CSARDPQGARGYTF
CDR3 DNA: TGCAGTGCTAGAGACCCCCAGGGGGCGAGGGGCTACACCTTC

J gene: TRBJ2-7
V gene: TRBV2
D gene: .
clone size: .
CDR3 protein: CASSDGQRLYF
CDR3 DNA: TGTGCCAGCAGTGACGGGCAGAGACTGTACTTC

J gene: TRBJ2-7
V gene: TRBV25-1
D gene: .
clone size: few
CDR3 protein: CASSEFSQGSYEQYF
CDR3 DNA: TGTGCCAGCAGTGAATTCTCCCAGGGATCCTACGAGCAGTACTTC

J gene: TRBJ2-7
V gene: TRBV6-5
D gene: .
clone size: few
CDR3 protein: CASRTGTHYEQYF
CDR3 DNA: TGTGCCAGCAGAACCGGGACACACTACGAGCAGTACTTC

J gene: TRBJ1-5
V gene: TRBV4-3
D gene: .
clone size: .
CDR3 protein: CASSQGPQGNQPQHF
CDR3 DNA: TGCGCCAGCAGCCAAGGTCCTCAGGGAAATCAGCCCCAGCATTTT

J gene: TRBJ2-2
V gene: TRBV7-9
D gene: .
clone size: .
CDR3 protein: CASSLGATLGGELFF
CDR3 DNA: TGTGCCAGCAGCTTAGGGGCCACCTTGGGCGGGGAGCTGTTTTTT

J gene: TRBJ1-2
V gene: TRBV6-5
D gene: .
clone size: .
CDR3 protein: CASSYGQSLYGYTF
CDR3 DNA: TGTGCCAGCAGCTATGGACAGTCACTATATGGCTACACCTTC

J gene: TRBJ1-2
V gene: TRBV12-3/TRBV12-4
D gene: .
clone size: few
CDR3 protein: CASSFLAGNYGYTF
CDR3 DNA: TGTGCCAGCAGTTTCCTTGCTGGGAACTATGGCTACACCTTC

J gene: TRBJ2-1
V gene: TRBV5-6
D gene: .
clone size: .
CDR3 protein: CASSFSDWYQFF
CDR3 DNA: TGTGCCAGCAGCTTTTCCGACTGGTACCAGTTCTTC

J gene: TRBJ2-2
V gene: TRBV5-6
D gene: .
clone size: .
CDR3 protein: CASSLVDRRSNTGELFF
CDR3 DNA: TGTGCCAGCAGCTTGGTTGACCGGCGTTCGAACACCGGGGAGCTGTTTTTT

J gene: TRBJ1-1
V gene: TRBV7-9
D gene: .
clone size: few
CDR3 protein: CASRGEGNTEAFF
CDR3 DNA: TGTGCCAGCAGGGGGGAGGGGAACACTGAAGCTTTCTTT